This T cell receptor (beta chain) was documented in a study of T cells in localized non-small cell lung cancer. The method was immunoSEQ multiplex PCR; TCRdb's version includes in-frame clones alone and lacks a portion of them. The sample carries 35,000 to 40,000 clones, more than 90% recorded once. As for this clone: Its matching antigen is unknown.

Germline CDR1 and CDR2: SEHNR and FQNEAQ (reference sequence). Between the trimmed V and J ends, which lost 5 bases and 2 bases, there was a span of 21 bases. This CDR3 is built from 17 residues. Findings and caveats of the study: Highest T cell clonality was seen in uninvolved adjacent lung, surpassing that measured in tumor. Heterogeneity cannot be ruled out, as sequencing used one tumor region only.

The genes are TRBV7-9 and TRBJ2-5, with D perhaps matching TRBD1 or TRBD2 (6 bases each). This material consisted of peripheral blood, taken before any cancer treatment. This sequence was found in a female donor older than 55 with stage I lung adenocarcinoma. This chain's CDR3 is CASSNPKGRGLQETQYF. The CDR3 nucleotides read TGTGCCAGCAGCAACCCCAAGGGACGGGGGCTACAAGAGACCCAGTACTTC.